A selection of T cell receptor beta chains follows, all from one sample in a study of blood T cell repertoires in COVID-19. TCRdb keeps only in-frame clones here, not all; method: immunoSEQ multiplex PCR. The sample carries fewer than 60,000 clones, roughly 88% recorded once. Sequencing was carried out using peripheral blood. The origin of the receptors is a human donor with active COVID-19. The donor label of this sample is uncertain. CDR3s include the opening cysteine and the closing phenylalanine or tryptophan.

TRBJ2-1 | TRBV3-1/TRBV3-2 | CASSTRGGPNEQFF
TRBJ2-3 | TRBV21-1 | CASSKLHLPWAGRNTDTQYF
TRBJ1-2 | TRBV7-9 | CASSPSTLHGGYTF
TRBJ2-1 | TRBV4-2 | CASSQSSGRASNEQFF
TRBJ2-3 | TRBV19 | CASSRAGGTDTQYF
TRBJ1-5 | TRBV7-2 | CASSLEGASGQPQHF
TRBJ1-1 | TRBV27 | CASSPRWGVNTEAFF
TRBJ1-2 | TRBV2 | CASSPPLGREANYGYTF
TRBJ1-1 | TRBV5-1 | CASSLEGMGNTEAFF
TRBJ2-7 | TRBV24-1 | CATSDPVRVGKDEQYF
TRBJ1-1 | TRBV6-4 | CASSDSPGNTEAFF
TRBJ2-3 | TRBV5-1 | CASSSLAGGYTDTQYF
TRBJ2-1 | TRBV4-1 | CASSPVRGGAYNEQFF
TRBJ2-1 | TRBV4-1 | CASSRGTSGRANNEQFF
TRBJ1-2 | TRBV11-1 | CASSLSGKGYGYTF
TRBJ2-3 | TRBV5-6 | CASSFPGVAGGTDTQYF
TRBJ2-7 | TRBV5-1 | CASRLNERDEQYF
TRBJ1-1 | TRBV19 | CASSMLGGTEAFF
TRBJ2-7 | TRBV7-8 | CASSLSAGAYEQYF
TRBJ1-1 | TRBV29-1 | CSAGAYGLNTEAFF
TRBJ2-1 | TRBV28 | CASSLEGGGNEQFF
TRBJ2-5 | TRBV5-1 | CASSLPTGQETQYF
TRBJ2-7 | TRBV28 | CASSFRRLAGSYEQYF
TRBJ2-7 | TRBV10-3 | CAIRETSKSAEQYF
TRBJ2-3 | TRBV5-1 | CASSIDSTSTDTQYF
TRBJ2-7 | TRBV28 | CASSSSAGLADEQYF
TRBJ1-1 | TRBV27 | CANSLSDRGGTEAFF
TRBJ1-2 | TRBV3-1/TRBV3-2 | CASSQGRGYGYTF
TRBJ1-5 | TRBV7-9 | CASSAGTSNERNQPQHF
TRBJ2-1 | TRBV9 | CASSGVPGQGSNEQFF
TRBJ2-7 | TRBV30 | CAWSRTGGLGYEQYF
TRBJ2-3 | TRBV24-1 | CATSGRGTSTDTQYF
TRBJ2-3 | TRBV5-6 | CASGTGPTDTQYF
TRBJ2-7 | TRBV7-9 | CAGGTLYEQYF
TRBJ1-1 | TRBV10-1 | CASSDQQNTEAFF
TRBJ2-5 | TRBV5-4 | CASSEGLRETQYF
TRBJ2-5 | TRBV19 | CASSGHREETQYF
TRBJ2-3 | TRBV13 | CASSFRAPDTQYF
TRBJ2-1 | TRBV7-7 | CASSLDENNEQFF
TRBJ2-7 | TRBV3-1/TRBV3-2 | CASSQDLSGGREQYF
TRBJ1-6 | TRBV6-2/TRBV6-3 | CASSYFGVRSPLHF
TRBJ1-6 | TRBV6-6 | CASSYTTGSNSPLHF
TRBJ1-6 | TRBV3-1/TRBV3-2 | CASSQVGGRLGESPLHF
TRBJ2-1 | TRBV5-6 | CASSIARIGTYNEQFF
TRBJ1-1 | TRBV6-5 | CASRSPAENTEAFF
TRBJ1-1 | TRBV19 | CASSWYGGTEAFF
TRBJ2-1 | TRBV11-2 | CASSSTGGNNEQFF
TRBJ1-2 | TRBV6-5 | CAGERQGARGYGYTF
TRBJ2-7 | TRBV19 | CASSIPGQAYEQYF
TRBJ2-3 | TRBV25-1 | CASSEPRVGGDTQYF
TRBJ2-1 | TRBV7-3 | CASSLGPVGVYEQFF